Listed below are T cell receptor beta chains from one sample, sequenced in a study of memory CD4+ T cells and cytomegalovirus serostatus. Here immunoSEQ multiplex PCR was the method, and the copy in TCRdb shows in-frame clones only, minus some. The sample records tens of thousands of clones, approximately 79% being singletons. Sequenced input: memory CD4+ T cells from blood. These receptors were obtained from an adult in good health and CMV-seronegative. Both conserved end residues are part of each CDR3. Fields, in order: CDR3 protein, CDR3 DNA, D gene, J gene, V gene, clone size. The D gene is left open where the match is weak. Only some rows state a clone size, as once, few, many or a class for expanded clones.

CDR3: CASSHVNDYGYTF
DNA: TGTGCCAGCAGCCATGTGAACGACTATGGCTACACCTTC
D: NA
J: TRBJ1-2
V: TRBV16
size: NA

CDR3: CASSLQGALYEQYF
DNA: TGTGCCAGCAGCCTACAGGGGGCCCTCTACGAGCAGTACTTC
D: TRBD1
J: TRBJ2-7
V: TRBV7-2
size: NA

CDR3: CSVAGLTGNYEQYF
DNA: TGCAGCGTGGCGGGACTAACCGGGAATTACGAGCAGTACTTC
D: TRBD2
J: TRBJ2-7
V: TRBV29-1
size: few

CDR3: CASSAAVNRGGIYEQYF
DNA: TGTGCCAGCAGCGCAGCGGTTAACAGGGGTGGCATCTACGAGCAGTACTTC
D: TRBD1
J: TRBJ2-7
V: TRBV9
size: NA

CDR3: CASSLNGGAYNEQFF
DNA: TGTGCCAGCAGCTTAAACGGGGGGGCCTACAATGAGCAGTTCTTC
D: TRBD2
J: TRBJ2-1
V: TRBV7-3
size: NA

CDR3: CASRPGGADTQYF
DNA: TGTGCCAGCAGACCGGGGGGGGCAGATACGCAGTATTTT
D: TRBD2
J: TRBJ2-3
V: TRBV6-1
size: NA

CDR3: CASSQTGGAGNTIYF
DNA: TGTGCCAGCAGTCAAACAGGGGGCGCAGGAAACACCATATATTTT
D: TRBD1
J: TRBJ1-3
V: TRBV27
size: medium-sized

CDR3: CASSTGLAGSYEQYF
DNA: TGTGCCAGCAGTACCGGACTAGCGGGAAGCTACGAGCAGTACTTC
D: TRBD2
J: TRBJ2-7
V: TRBV6-6
size: NA

CDR3: CASGNRNEQFF
DNA: TGTGCCAGCGGGAACCGGAATGAGCAGTTCTTC
D: NA
J: TRBJ2-1
V: TRBV7-3
size: NA

CDR3: CASSVGGSYNSPLHF
DNA: TGCGCCAGCAGCGTAGGGGGCTCCTATAATTCACCCCTCCACTTT
D: NA
J: TRBJ1-6
V: TRBV5-1
size: NA

CDR3: CASSLEASRRRGEAFF
DNA: TGTGCCAGCAGCTTGGAGGCCTCCCGTCGAAGGGGTGAAGCTTTCTTT
D: NA
J: TRBJ1-1
V: TRBV5-5
size: NA

CDR3: CASSLRDSGNSPLHF
DNA: TGTGCCAGCAGTTTACGGGACTCTGGAAATTCACCCCTCCACTTT
D: NA
J: TRBJ1-6
V: TRBV6-5
size: few

CDR3: CASSPGNEQFF
DNA: TGTGCCAGCAGCCCCGGTAATGAGCAGTTCTTC
D: NA
J: TRBJ2-1
V: TRBV7-9
size: NA

CDR3: CASSSRGASLQYF
DNA: TGTGCCAGCAGCTCCCGTGGGGCTAGTCTTCAGTATTTT
D: NA
J: TRBJ2-3
V: TRBV7-9
size: NA

CDR3: CASSPVVGGGFYEQYF
DNA: TGTGCCAGCAGCCCCGTTGTGGGGGGAGGGTTTTACGAGCAGTACTTC
D: TRBD2
J: TRBJ2-7
V: TRBV7-6
size: NA

CDR3: CASINIGGNSGNTIYF
DNA: TGTGCCAGTATCAATATTGGGGGGAACTCTGGAAACACCATATATTTT
D: NA
J: TRBJ1-3
V: TRBV19
size: few

CDR3: CASSLTDTSGSRDTQYF
DNA: TGTGCCAGCAGCCTCACTGATACTAGCGGGAGCCGCGATACGCAGTATTTT
D: TRBD2
J: TRBJ2-3
V: TRBV7-3
size: NA

CDR3: CAISESRDTQYF
DNA: TGTGCCATCAGTGAGTCTCGAGATACGCAGTATTTT
D: NA
J: TRBJ2-3
V: TRBV10-3
size: once

CDR3: CASRSLGLAGVTGGGQYF
DNA: TGTGCCAGCAGATCCCTTGGACTAGCGGGAGTAACCGGGGGCGGGCAGTACTTC
D: TRBD2
J: TRBJ2-7
V: TRBV27
size: NA

CDR3: CASAIVGHRTGELFF
DNA: TGTGCCAGCGCGATCGTGGGGCATCGGACCGGGGAGCTGTTTTTT
D: NA
J: TRBJ2-2
V: TRBV25-1
size: NA

CDR3: CASKKDSTRTNQPQHF
DNA: TGTGCCAGTAAGAAAGACAGCACCCGGACGAATCAGCCCCAGCATTTT
D: NA
J: TRBJ1-5
V: TRBV19
size: NA

CDR3: CASSPGLSTDTQYF
DNA: TGTGCCAGCAGCCCCGGGCTTAGCACAGATACGCAGTATTTT
D: NA
J: TRBJ2-3
V: TRBV13
size: NA

CDR3: CASSPGQREDGYTF
DNA: TGTGCCAGCTCACCTGGACAGAGGGAGGATGGCTACACCTTC
D: NA
J: TRBJ1-2
V: TRBV18
size: NA